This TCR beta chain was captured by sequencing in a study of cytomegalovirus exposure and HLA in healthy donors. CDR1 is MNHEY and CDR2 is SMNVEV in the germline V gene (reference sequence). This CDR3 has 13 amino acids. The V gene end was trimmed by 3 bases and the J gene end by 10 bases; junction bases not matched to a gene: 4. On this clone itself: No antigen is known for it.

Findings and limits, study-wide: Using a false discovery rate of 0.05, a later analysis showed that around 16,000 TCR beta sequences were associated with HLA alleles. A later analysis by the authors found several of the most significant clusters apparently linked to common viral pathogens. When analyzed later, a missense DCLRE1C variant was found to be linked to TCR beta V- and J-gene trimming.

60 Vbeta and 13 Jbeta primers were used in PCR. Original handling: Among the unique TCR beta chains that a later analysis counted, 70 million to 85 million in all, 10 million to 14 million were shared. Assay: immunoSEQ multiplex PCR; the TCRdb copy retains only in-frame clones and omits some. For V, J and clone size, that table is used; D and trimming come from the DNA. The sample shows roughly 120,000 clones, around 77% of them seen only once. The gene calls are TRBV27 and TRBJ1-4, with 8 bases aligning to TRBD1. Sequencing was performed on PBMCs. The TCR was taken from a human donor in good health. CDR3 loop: CASSFDRGGKLFF. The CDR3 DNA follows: TGTGCCAGCAGTTTTGACAGGGGAGGAAAACTGTTTTTT.